This T cell receptor (beta chain) was captured by sequencing in a study of regulatory T cells in long-lasting Graves disease. Time point meaning: persistent/refractory GD, antithyroid drugs over 5 years with positive TRAb. From RNA extracted from PBMCs, the TCR library was made. Libraries of TCR beta came from iRepertoire HTBI primers plus Arm-PCR of CDR3 regions. TCRdb fed the multiplex PCR reads into MiXCR, producing one record per CDR3 protein. The sample has 500,000 to 800,000 distinct CDR3 sequences; 30% are singletons. This CDR3 contains 16 residues. Germline V gene data show CDR1 as SEHNR and CDR2 as FQNEAQ (reference sequence). V lost 5 bases and J 7 bases, leaving 18 bases between the germline ends.

The sequence was obtained from a female donor with Graves disease. Here the sequenced sample was peripheral blood mononuclear cells (PBMCs), taken when the disease was refractory, from a patient treated with antithyroid drugs. This chain connects TRBV7-9 to TRBJ1-6; a possible D gene is TRBD1 (5 bases). The DNA for the CDR3 is TGTGCCAGCAGCCGCGGAGCGAACCGGGGGAATTCACCCCTCCACTTT. Translation gives CASSRGANRGNSPLHF. Full variable domain (remainder filled in from reference TRBV7-9 and TRBJ1-6): DTGVSQNPRHKITKRGQNVTFRCDPISEHNRLYWYRQTLGQGPEFLTYFQNEAQLEKSRLLSDRFSAERPKGSFSTLEIQRTEQGDSAMYLCASSRGANRGNSPLHFGNGTRLTVT.